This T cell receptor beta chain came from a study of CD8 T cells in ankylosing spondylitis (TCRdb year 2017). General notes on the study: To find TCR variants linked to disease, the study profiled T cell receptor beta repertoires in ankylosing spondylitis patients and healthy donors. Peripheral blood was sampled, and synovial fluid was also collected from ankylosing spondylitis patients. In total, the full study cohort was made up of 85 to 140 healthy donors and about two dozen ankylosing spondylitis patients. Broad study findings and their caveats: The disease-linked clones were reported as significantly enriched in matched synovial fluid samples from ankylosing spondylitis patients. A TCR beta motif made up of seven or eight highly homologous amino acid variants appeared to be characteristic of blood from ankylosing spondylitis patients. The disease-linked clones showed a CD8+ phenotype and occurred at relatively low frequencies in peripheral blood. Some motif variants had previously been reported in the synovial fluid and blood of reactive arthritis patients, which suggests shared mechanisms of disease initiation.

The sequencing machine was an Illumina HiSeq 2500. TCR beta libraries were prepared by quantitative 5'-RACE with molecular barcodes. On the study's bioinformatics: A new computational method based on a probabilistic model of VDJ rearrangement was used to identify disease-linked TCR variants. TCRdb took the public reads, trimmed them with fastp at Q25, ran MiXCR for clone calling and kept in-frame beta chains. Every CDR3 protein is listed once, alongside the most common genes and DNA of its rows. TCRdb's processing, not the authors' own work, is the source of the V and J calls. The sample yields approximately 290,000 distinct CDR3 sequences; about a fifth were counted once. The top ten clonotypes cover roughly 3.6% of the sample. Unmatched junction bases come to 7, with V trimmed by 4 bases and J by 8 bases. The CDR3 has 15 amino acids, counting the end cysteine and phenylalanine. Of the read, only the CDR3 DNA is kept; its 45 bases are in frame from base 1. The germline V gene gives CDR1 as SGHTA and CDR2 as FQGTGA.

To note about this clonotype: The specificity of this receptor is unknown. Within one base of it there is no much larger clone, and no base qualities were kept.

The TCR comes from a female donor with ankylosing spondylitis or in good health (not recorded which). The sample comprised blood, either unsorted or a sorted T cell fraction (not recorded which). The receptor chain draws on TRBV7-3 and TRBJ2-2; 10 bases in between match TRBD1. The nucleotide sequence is TGTGCCAGCAGCTATCCGGGACAGGGGTTGGGGGAGCTGTTTTTT. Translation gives CASSYPGQGLGELFF.